The 29 T cell receptor beta chains given below trace back to one sample, sequenced in a study of OX40 agonist ivuxolimab in advanced cancers. TCRdb's table, derived via immunoSEQ multiplex PCR, lists solely in-frame clones and lacks some. Of tens of thousands of clones listed, 75% to 90% are singletons. The specimen was CD4+ or CD8+ T cells sorted from blood, collected in a trial of the OX40 agonist ivuxolimab. The receptors originated from an adult with an advanced solid tumor such as melanoma, head and neck, liver or kidney cancer.

This sequence joins TRBV19 and TRBJ2-1, with D possibly TRBD2 on 6 matching bases. Germline loops: CDR1 LNHDA, CDR2 SQIVND (reference sequence). The CDR3 is 19 residues long. Trimming took off 1 base at V and 6 bases at J, with 25 bases between the two ends. DNA for the CDR3: TGTGCCAGTAGTATAGGGGCCGTTCAGTTCCGGGGGTTGGGCAATGAGCAGTTCTTC. As protein: CASSIGAVQFRGLGNEQFF.

The chain employs TRBV2 and TRBJ2-7; a weak D match, TRBD2 (7 bases). CDR3 length: 13 residues. Deletions cut 5 bases from V and 8 bases from J, with 16 bases between. Germline V gene lookup returns CDR1 SNHLY and CDR2 FYNNEI. The CDR3 DNA follows: TGTGCCAGCAGTCCCGAGGGGGGGGCGAAGCAGTACGTC. Translation gives CASSPEGGAKQYV.

This chain joins TRBV6-1 and TRBJ1-2; D gene uncertain. Trimming removed 5 bases at V and 7 bases at J, with 11 bases between. In germline, CDR1 is MNHNS, CDR2 SASEGT. The CDR3 extends over 12 amino acids. In nucleotides, the CDR3 is TGTGCCAGCAGTCCCGGGGTGCTTGGCTACACCTTC. Amino acid sequence: CASSPGVLGYTF.

This clone was counted only a few times. This chain uses TRBV2 with TRBJ2-7; 12 bases agree with TRBD2. Germline-derived CDR1 and CDR2 are SNHLY and FYNNEI. Trimming took 6 bases from V and 6 from J; bases not matched to a gene: 3. The CDR3 consists of 13 residues. Here the CDR3 DNA reads TGTGCCAGCAGCGCTAGCGGGAGGGGCGAGCAGTACTTC. Its protein is CASSASGRGEQYF.

This clone was recorded a few times. The rearrangement joins TRBV5-1 to TRBJ2-3, with 12 bases fitting TRBD1. The germline V gene encodes CDR1 SGHRS and CDR2 YFSETQ. CDR3 length: 23 residues. Trimming took 0 bases from V and 2 from J; bases not matched to a gene: 22. In DNA, the CDR3 is TGCGCCAGCAGCTTGGTTGGTTTTGGTGGGGACAGGGGGCACCAATTCATCACAGATACGCAGTATTTT. It specifies CASSLVGFGGDRGHQFITDTQYF.

The chain employs TRBV4-1 and TRBJ2-3, with 7 bases matching TRBD1. The CDR3 contains 16 residues. J gave up 4 bases and V 0 bases, and 7 bases lay outside the gene matches. Germline V gene lookup returns CDR1 MGHRA and CDR2 YSYEKL. This chain's CDR3 is CASSQDMRGLADTQYF. CDR3 bases: TGCGCCAGCAGCCAAGATATGAGGGGGCTTGCAGATACGCAGTATTTT.

The chain joins TRBV28 to TRBJ2-7; TRBD2 aligns across 8 bases. Germline lookup yields CDR1 MDHEN and CDR2 SYDVKM. Germline trimming cut 3 bases from V and 2 bases from J; bases unmatched to any gene: 12. The CDR3 is 17 amino acids. CDR3 amino acids: CASSLGLAFSGTYEQYF. As DNA, the CDR3 is TGTGCCAGCAGTTTGGGGCTTGCTTTTAGCGGGACCTACGAGCAGTACTTC.

This rearrangement joins TRBV10-3 to TRBJ2-2, with D perhaps TRBD1 or TRBD2 (5 bases each). The CDR3 spans 16 residues. CDR1 is ENHRY, CDR2 SYGVKD, per germline. V was cut by 0 bases and J by 1 base, with 9 bases left in between. CDR3 protein: CAISESGTMNTGELFF. Written as DNA, the CDR3 is TGTGCCATCAGTGAGTCGGGGACCATGAACACCGGGGAGCTGTTTTTT.

V usage is TRBV28 and J usage is TRBJ2-7; 7 nucleotides agree with TRBD1. CDR1 is MDHEN and CDR2 is SYDVKM in the germline V gene. The CDR3 is 17 residues long. V gave up 2 bases and J gave up 7 bases; unmatched junction bases: 17. The CDR3 is CASSLIGAGQDPLEQYF. CDR3 DNA sequence: TGTGCCAGCAGTTTAATAGGTGCCGGACAGGACCCCTTGGAGCAGTACTTC.

This clone appeared a single time. The chain employs TRBV2 and TRBJ2-6; 9 bases fit TRBD1. V lost 6 bases, J lost 0 bases, and 9 bases stayed unmatched. This CDR3 is 18 amino acids long. Germline CDR1 reads SNHLY; CDR2 reads FYNNEI. CDR3 protein: CASSLPGQGNSGANVLTF. Written as DNA, the CDR3 is TGTGCCAGCAGCCTCCCGGGACAGGGTAACTCTGGGGCCAACGTCCTGACTTTC.

V usage is TRBV30 and J usage is TRBJ2-5, with D possibly matching TRBD2 (6 bases). This CDR3 region has 12 residues. V lost 2 bases and J 4 bases, leaving 8 bases between the germline ends. Germline V gene sequence: CDR1 GTSNPN, CDR2 SVGIG (reference sequence). This CDR3 is CAWSLEGETQYF. CDR3 sequence (DNA): TGTGCCTGGAGTCTGGAGGGAGAGACCCAGTACTTC. The entire variable domain, with the rest obtained from reference TRBV30 and TRBJ2-5, is as follows: SQTIHQWPATLVQPVGSPLSLECTVEGTSNPNLYWYRQAAGRGLQLLFYSVGIGQISSEVPQNLSASRPQDRQFILSSKKLLLSDSGFYLCAWSLEGETQYFGPGTRLLVL.

This chain uses TRBV14 with TRBJ2-1; no reliable D call. The germline V gene has CDR1 SGHDN and CDR2 FVKESK. Trimming cost V 7 bases and J 6 bases, with 13 bases left between them. This CDR3 has 13 amino acids. CDR3 in amino acids: CASTLLPGNEQFF. The DNA for the CDR3 is TGTGCCAGCACCCTACTTCCGGGCAATGAGCAGTTCTTC. Full variable domain (outside the CDR3, taken from reference TRBV14 and TRBJ2-1): EAGVTQFPSHSVIEKGQTVTLRCDPISGHDNLYWYRRVMGKEIKFLLHFVKESKQDESGMPNNRFLAERTGGTYSTLKVQPAELEDSGVYFCASTLLPGNEQFFGPGTRLTVL.

The CDR3 bases are TGTGCCACCTTGAGGGCCAGCACAGATACGCAGTATTTT. The encoded protein is CATLRASTDTQYF. The gene calls are TRBV28 and TRBJ2-3; D is perhaps TRBD2 (5 bases). Germline assignment: CDR1 MDHEN and CDR2 SYDVKM. The CDR3 sequence is 13 residues long. Trimming cost V 10 bases and J 0 bases, with 11 bases left between them.

The V gene is TRBV5-4, the J gene TRBJ1-2; TRBD1 might be the D (6 bases). Germline CDR1 SGHNT, CDR2 YYREEE (reference sequence). The CDR3 consists of 14 residues. The germline V and J ends were trimmed by 5 bases and 5 bases, with 16 bases remaining between them. CDR3 nucleotide sequence: TGTGCCAGCAGTAGTAACAGGGAGGCTTATGGCTACACCTTC. Translated, it gives CASSSNREAYGYTF.

This chain joins TRBV5-1 and TRBJ2-5, with TRBD2 matching 11 bases. Germline V gene sequence: CDR1 SGHRS, CDR2 YFSETQ. The trim removed 4 bases at V and 5 bases at J, leaving 16 bases unmatched. This CDR3 is 18 amino acids long. CDR3 sequence reads: CASSREASGGSVRETQYF. For the CDR3, the DNA is TGCGCCAGCAGCAGGGAGGCTAGCGGGGGGTCGGTCCGCGAGACCCAGTACTTC.

The chain employs TRBV5-6 and TRBJ2-1; 8 bases fit TRBD2. The CDR3 sequence is 16 residues long. J lost 4 bases, V lost 4 bases, and 10 bases had no gene match. Per the germline V gene, CDR1 is SGHDT and CDR2 is YYEEEE. CDR3 in DNA: TGTGCCAGCAGCCTGGGGGGCCTAGCGGGTTACAATGAGCAGTTCTTC. Amino acid sequence: CASSLGGLAGYNEQFF.

Written as DNA, the CDR3 is TGTGCCAGTCCGTCGCCCTCGACAGGGGCGAGATATGGCTACACCTTC. Its translation: CASPSPSTGARYGYTF. V is TRBV2 and J is TRBJ1-2; 8 bases agree with TRBD1. Germline V gene data show CDR1 as SNHLY and CDR2 as FYNNEI. This CDR3 is built from 16 residues. V lost 9 bases to trimming and J lost 5 bases; unmatched junction nucleotides: 17.

V and J are TRBV30 and TRBJ2-1; D perhaps matches TRBD2 (6 bases). There are 17 residues in the CDR3. From germline, CDR1 is GTSNPN and CDR2 SVGIG (reference sequence). The germline V and J ends were trimmed by 3 bases and 2 bases, with 20 bases remaining between them. CDR3 nucleotides: TGTGCCTGGAGGGGAACCAAGCCGGGACTCACCTACAATGAGCAGTTCTTC. Translation: CAWRGTKPGLTYNEQFF.

This chain connects TRBV11-1 to TRBJ2-7, with a tentative D call TRBD2 (6 bases). CDR3 length: 13 amino acids. With 5 bases removed from V and 1 base from J, the gap between germline ends came to 9 bases. Germline CDR1 and CDR2: SGHAT and FQDESV (reference sequence). CDR3 sequence (DNA): TGTGCCAGCAGCCTAGGGAGGTCCTACGAGCAGTACGTC. It specifies CASSLGRSYEQYV.

The chain couples TRBV2 to TRBJ2-5; the D gene is possibly TRBD1 (5 bases). Trimming took off 4 bases at V and 5 bases at J, with 11 bases between the two ends. Germline CDR1 SNHLY, CDR2 FYNNEI. The CDR3 is 13 residues long. CDR3 loop: CASSGQGSETQYF. For the CDR3, the DNA is TGTGCCAGCAGTGGTCAGGGATCCGAGACCCAGTACTTC.

The V call is TRBV18, the J call TRBJ1-1; TRBD1 might be the D (5 bases). Trimming cost V 2 bases and J 4 bases, with 14 bases left between them. The CDR3 is 15 amino acids. From germline, CDR1 is KGHSH and CDR2 LQKENI. The CDR3 loop reads CASSPGTYGITEAFF. CDR3 DNA: TGTGCCAGCTCACCAGGGACCTACGGGATCACTGAAGCTTTCTTT.

The chain is built from TRBV10-3 and TRBJ2-5; D is uncertain. Germline lookup yields CDR1 ENHRY and CDR2 SYGVKD. CDR3 size: 11 residues. The ends were cut back, 2 bases at V and 5 bases at J, with 3 bases in the middle. CDR3 region: CAISEAETQYF. The CDR3 coding sequence is TGTGCCATCAGTGAGGCGGAGACCCAGTACTTC.

The CDR3 sequence: CASSLEFGGYNEQFF. The CDR3 bases are TGTGCCAGCAGCTTAGAGTTCGGGGGATACAATGAGCAGTTCTTC. The genes are TRBV7-8 and TRBJ2-1, with a tentative D call TRBD2 (6 bases). This CDR3 region has 15 residues. CDR1 and CDR2 from the germline V gene are SGHVS and FQNEAQ. V lost 1 base to trimming and J lost 4 bases, with 11 bases between them.

The V and J genes are TRBV27 and TRBJ2-6, with 10 bases fitting TRBD1. This CDR3 is built from 19 residues. V shed 0 bases, J shed 4 bases, and the junction held 9 bases outside the gene matches. Germline-derived CDR1 and CDR2 are MNHEY and SMNVEV (reference sequence). CDR3 coding DNA: TGTGCCAGCAGTTTATCCGGGACAGGGGAAGGGACAGGGGCCAACGTCCTGACTTTC. This translates into CASSLSGTGEGTGANVLTF.

The chain is built from TRBV19 and TRBJ1-2; D unresolved. This CDR3 has 15 residues. V lost 5 bases, J lost 4 bases, and 17 bases lay in between. From germline, CDR1 is LNHDA and CDR2 SQIVND (reference sequence). CDR3 loop: CASSSPPDGPYGYTF. The CDR3 DNA reads as TGTGCCAGTAGTTCACCCCCCGACGGACCCTATGGCTACACCTTC.

The gene calls are TRBV5-5 and TRBJ2-7, with 13 bases identical to TRBD2. J gave up 2 bases and V 2 bases, and 7 bases lay outside the gene matches. The germline CDR1 and CDR2 sequences are SGHKS and YYEKEE (reference sequence). The CDR3 has 17 residues. The CDR3 sequence is CASSLLAGGVTAYEQYF. Here the CDR3 DNA reads TGTGCCAGCAGCTTACTAGCGGGAGGGGTAACAGCCTACGAGCAGTACTTC.

This sequence joins TRBV7-2 and TRBJ2-5, with 12 nucleotides matching TRBD2. CDR3 length equals 17 residues. Germline CDR1 and CDR2: SGHTA and FQGNSA. Trimming cost V 4 bases and J 2 bases; bases outside gene matches: 8. CDR3 DNA: TGTGCCAGCAGCTATCAGTCGACTAGCGGGGGACAAGAGACCCAGTACTTC. This sequence encodes CASSYQSTSGGQETQYF.

Only one count was recorded for this clone. The CDR3 sequence is CASSFLPGLAGGTDTQYF. The CDR3 DNA follows: TGCGCCAGCAGCTTCCTACCGGGACTAGCGGGGGGCACAGATACGCAGTATTTT. J is TRBJ2-3 and V is TRBV5-1; 14 nucleotides align to TRBD2. This CDR3 contains 18 residues. V was pared by 2 bases and J by 1 base, with 6 bases of the junction left unmatched. Germline-derived CDR1 and CDR2 are SGHRS and YFSETQ.

The chain uses TRBV5-1 and TRBJ2-5; perhaps TRBD2 as D (5 bases). CDR1 SGHRS and CDR2 YFSETQ come from the germline V gene. V dropped 0 bases and J dropped 4 bases, with 13 bases sitting between them. The CDR3 extends over 15 amino acids. The CDR3 bases are TGCGCCAGCAGCTTGGTGCCGGGATTGCGAGAGACCCAGTACTTC. It yields the protein CASSLVPGLRETQYF. Variable domain in full (rest from reference TRBV5-1 and TRBJ2-5): KAGVTQTPRYLIKTRGQQVTLSCSPISGHRSVSWYQQTPGQGLQFLFEYFSETQRNKGNFPGRFSGRQFSNSRSEMNVSTLELGDSALYLCASSLVPGLRETQYFGPGTRLLVL.